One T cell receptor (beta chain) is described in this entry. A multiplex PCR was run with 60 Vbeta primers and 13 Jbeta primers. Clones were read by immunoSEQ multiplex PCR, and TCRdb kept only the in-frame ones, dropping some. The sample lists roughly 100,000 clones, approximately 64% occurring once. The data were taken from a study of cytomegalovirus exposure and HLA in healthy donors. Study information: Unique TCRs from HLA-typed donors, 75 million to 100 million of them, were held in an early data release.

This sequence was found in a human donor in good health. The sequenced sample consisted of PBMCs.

This CDR3 is CSVASGLAYEQYF. CDR3 nucleotides: TGCAGCGTTGCCAGTGGACTAGCCTACGAGCAGTACTTC. This chain uses TRBV29-1 with TRBJ2-7; TRBD2 aligns across 7 bases. This CDR3 contains 13 residues. Germline V lookup: CDR1 SQVTM, CDR2 ANQGSEA. With V trimmed by 4 bases and J by 2 bases, 5 bases remained unmatched.